The sequence of this TCR beta chain was determined in a study of beta chain features in type 1 diabetes. Looking at the study overall: Researchers looked at approximately 100,000,000 sorted cells across all samples.

Broader study findings: Type 1 diabetes patients had moderately but significantly shorter TCRB CDR3s in all four CD4+ subsets.

Germline CDR1 reads KGHSH; CDR2 reads LQKENI. With 1 base removed from V and 6 bases from J, the gap between germline ends came to 9 bases. CDR3 length equals 13 residues. As regards this clone: The antigen is not known. The sample holds other DNA sequences that translate to the same CDR3.

What was sequenced were expressed TCRB transcripts, since all of the isolated RNA had been reverse transcribed. Assay: immunoSEQ multiplex PCR; the TCRdb copy retains only in-frame clones and omits some. The data show 300,000 to 400,000 clones, roughly 9% seen once. The chain joins TRBV18 to TRBJ1-2; unclear D gene. This TCR was recovered from a man aged 25 to 40 with type 1 diabetes. Source material: central memory CD4+ T cells from blood. The CDR3 nucleotides read TGTGCCAGCTCACCACGCCCAGGTGATGGCTACACCTTC. Protein product: CASSPRPGDGYTF.